A single sample is the source of the 28 T cell receptor beta chains below, sequenced in a study of regulatory T cells in long-lasting Graves disease. iRepertoire HTBI primers and Arm-PCR of CDR3 regions built TCR beta libraries. MiXCR, run by TCRdb on the multiplex PCR reads, gives a single entry per CDR3 protein. This sample has a few hundred thousand distinct CDR3 sequences, with more than 20% found just once. As for time point: persistent/refractory GD, antithyroid drugs over 5 years with positive TRAb. The TCR library was prepared using RNA isolated from PBMCs. The source material was peripheral blood mononuclear cells (PBMCs), sampled when the disease was refractory, from a patient treated with antithyroid drugs. These receptors all stem from a woman aged 35 to 49 with Graves disease.

At least ten counts were recorded for this clonotype. V is TRBV2 and J is TRBJ2-2; D remains unclear. This CDR3 is 13 amino acids long. From germline, CDR1 is SNHLY and CDR2 FYNNEI. Trimming shortened V by 3 bases and J by 5 bases, and 7 bases separated the two germline ends. CDR3 in amino acids: CASSDMGTGELFF. The CDR3 DNA reads TGTGCCAGCAGTGATATGGGGACCGGGGAGCTGTTTTTT.

The sample holds many counts of this clonotype. J is TRBJ2-2 and V is TRBV11-2; D is uncertain. The CDR3 is made up of 15 amino acids. Germline-derived CDR1 and CDR2 are SGHAT and FQNNGV. The V and J ends lost 5 bases and 5 bases respectively, with 15 bases between them. For the CDR3, the DNA is TGTGCCAGCAGCCCGACCCCTCTAGGAACCGGGGAGCTGTTTTTT. Protein sequence: CASSPTPLGTGELFF.

This clonotype occurred a few times. The J gene is TRBJ2-1, the V gene TRBV2; D not certain. The CDR3 loop spans 14 amino acids. Per the germline V gene, CDR1 is SNHLY and CDR2 is FYNNEI. V was pared by 1 base and J by 6 bases, with 10 bases between. CDR3 DNA: TGTGCCAGCAGTGAAGGACTCGGGCGCAATGAGCAGTTCTTC. Translated: CASSEGLGRNEQFF.

This clonotype was counted many times. CDR3 residues: CASSLGYRDRGLGETQYF. CDR3 coding DNA: TGTGCCAGCAGCTTAGGCTACCGGGACAGGGGCTTAGGCGAGACCCAGTACTTC. This chain uses TRBV11-2 with TRBJ2-5, with 10 bases that match TRBD1. The CDR3 length is 18 residues. Per germline, CDR1 SGHAT and CDR2 FQNNGV. With V trimmed by 1 base and J by 5 bases, 13 bases remained unmatched.

V and J are TRBV20-1 and TRBJ1-3, with D perhaps TRBD1 (5 bases). This CDR3 is built from 14 residues. The V end was cut by 1 base, the J end by 2 bases, with 9 bases between. Germline V CDR1 and CDR2: DFQATT, SNEGSKA (reference sequence). This chain's CDR3 is CSARAREPGNTIYF. The CDR3 bases are TGCAGTGCTAGAGCCAGGGAGCCTGGAAACACCATATATTTT.

As to this clonotype: A much larger clonotype is one base distant, so this may be a read error. The rearrangement links TRBV5-1 to TRBJ1-5; 7 bases match TRBD1. The germline gives CDR1 SGHRS, CDR2 YFSETQ. The CDR3 consists of 15 residues. The CDR3 nucleotides are TGCGCCAGCAGCTTGGGGACAGGCGTAAATCGGCCCCAGCATTTT. This sequence encodes CASSLGTGVNRPQHF.

Concerning this clonotype itself: Just one base apart from a much larger clone, this may be a read error. The rearrangement joins TRBV6-5 to TRBJ2-7; 9 bases match TRBD2. V trimming: 4 bases; J trimming: 3 bases; junction bases outside the gene matches: 16. Germline CDR1 reads MNHEY; CDR2 reads SVGAGI. This CDR3 has 18 residues. CDR3 residues: CASSSSGRKGTTYYEQYF. DNA for the CDR3: TGTGCCAGCAGTTCCAGCGGGAGGAAAGGGACAACCTACTACGAGCAGTACTTC.

This clonotype was recorded at least ten times. J is TRBJ2-3 and V is TRBV20-1; D gene ambiguous. Per the germline V gene, CDR1 is DFQATT and CDR2 is SNEGSKA (reference sequence). The CDR3 length is 17 residues. V lost 0 bases and J lost 1, with 17 bases in between. The CDR3 is CSAREFRLFWGTDTQYF. The CDR3 nucleotides read TGCAGTGCTAGAGAATTTCGTTTGTTTTGGGGCACAGATACGCAGTATTTT.

Note on this clonotype: It is likely a read error, because the conserved phenylalanine at the end of the CDR3 is missing. Because the CDR3's place on the DNA is in doubt, the DNA is left out and the CDR3 is given as listed by TCRdb. J is TRBJ1-4 and V is TRBV5-1. Germline V gene sequence: CDR1 SGHRS, CDR2 YFSETQ. The CDR3 is 8 amino acids in total, end residues counted. The CDR3 reads CASSKEGG.

There are a few counts of this clonotype. The chain is built from TRBV20-1 and TRBJ2-3, with 8 bases aligning to TRBD2. Germline trimming cut 5 bases from V and 3 bases from J; bases unmatched to any gene: 13. The CDR3 runs 16 residues. Germline V lookup: CDR1 DFQATT, CDR2 SNEGSKA (reference sequence). CDR3 in amino acids: CSAPSQLLAVTDTQYF. The CDR3 region has the DNA TGCAGTGCTCCTAGCCAATTACTAGCGGTAACAGATACGCAGTATTTT.

A remark on this clonotype: A clone one base away is much larger, so this may be a read error. J is TRBJ2-7 and V is TRBV28, with TRBD2 matching over 8 bases. CDR1 and CDR2 (germline): MDHEN, SYDVKM. The CDR3 length is 13 residues. In nucleotides, the CDR3 is TGTGCCAGCGGTTTACCGGGAGGGCACGAGCAGTACTTC. Protein product: CASGLPGGHEQYF.

Comments on this clonotype: This could be a read error, since a much larger clone is one nucleotide away. The V gene is TRBV28, the J gene TRBJ1-1; the match to TRBD1 covers 9 bases. V lost 5 bases, J lost 1 base, and 17 bases stayed unmatched. CDR3 size: 19 residues. Germline-derived CDR1 and CDR2 are MDHEN and SYDVKM. The CDR3 region is CASSLPSYRGQKKNTEAFF. The CDR3 DNA sequence: TGTGCCAGCAGTCTTCCGTCATACAGGGGGCAAAAAAAGAACACTGAAGCTTTCTTT. Together with reference TRBV28 and TRBJ1-1, the CDR3 gives the full variable domain: DVKVTQSSRYLVKRTGEKVFLECVQDMDHENMFWYRQDPGLGLRLIYFSYDVKMKEKGDIPEGYSVSREKKERFSLILESASTNQTSMYLCASSLPSYRGQKKNTEAFFGQGTRLTVV.

This clonotype has just a few counts. The gene calls are TRBV10-3 and TRBJ1-5; TRBD1 agrees at 9 bases. CDR1 is ENHRY, CDR2 SYGVKD, per germline. This CDR3 is built from 14 residues. The V segment lost 10 bases and the J segment 0 bases; nucleotides outside the gene matches: 4. The CDR3 region is CATRTGDSNQPQHF. The CDR3 DNA reads TGTGCCACTCGGACAGGGGATAGCAATCAGCCCCAGCATTTT.

The gene calls are TRBV14 and TRBJ2-1; D is uncertain. This CDR3 comprises 15 residues. In germline, CDR1 is SGHDN, CDR2 FVKESK. Trimming removed 1 base at V and 8 bases at J, with 15 bases between. DNA of the CDR3: TGTGCCAGCAGCCAAGGTGGCCACTATCCGGATGAGCAGTTCTTC. Translating gives CASSQGGHYPDEQFF.

This clonotype has a handful of counts. The V call is TRBV10-2, the J call TRBJ1-1; no firm D call. CDR3 size: 11 residues. The V end was cut by 1 base, the J end by 6 bases, with 3 bases between. Germline V CDR1 and CDR2: WSHSY, SAAADI. The chain's CDR3 is CASSELAEAFF. CDR3 bases: TGCGCCAGCAGTGAGTTGGCTGAAGCTTTCTTT.

This clonotype was detected ten times or more. The chain recombines TRBV11-2 with TRBJ2-7, with 9 bases identical to TRBD1. In germline, CDR1 is SGHAT, CDR2 FQNNGV. V shed 4 bases, J shed 6 bases, and the junction held 10 bases outside the gene matches. The CDR3 extends over 15 amino acids. Here the CDR3 DNA reads TGTGCCAGCAGCTCCCACAGGGGGCGGAGGGGCGAGCAGTACTTC. Translation gives CASSSHRGRRGEQYF.

This clonotype was recorded at least ten times. The chain is built from TRBV12-3 or TRBV12-4 and TRBJ2-7, with 7 bases lining up with TRBD1. This CDR3 is 15 amino acids long. The J segment lost 6 bases and the V segment lost 2 bases, leaving 10 bases of the junction unmatched. This CDR3 is CASSLTRGSWLEQYF. Written as DNA, the CDR3 is TGTGCCAGCAGTTTAACCAGGGGGAGTTGGCTCGAGCAGTACTTC.

The chain uses TRBV15 and TRBJ2-6; the D is unclear. CDR3 length equals 17 residues. V lost 0 bases, J lost 0 bases, and 9 bases lay in between. The germline CDR1 and CDR2 sequences are LNHNV and YYDKDF (reference sequence). DNA for the CDR3: TGTGCCACCAGCAGAGATTGGCAGTCCTCTGGGGCCAACGTCCTGACTTTC. Amino acid sequence: CATSRDWQSSGANVLTF.

This clonotype turned up a few times. The V gene is TRBV7-9, the J gene TRBJ1-5, with TRBD1 matching over 7 bases. Germline V lookup: CDR1 SEHNR, CDR2 FQNEAQ (reference sequence). The CDR3 is 14 residues long. Trimming cost V 5 bases and J 3 bases; bases outside gene matches: 4. Written as DNA, the CDR3 is TGTGCCAGCAGCGCGGGACAGTACAATCAGCCCCAGCATTTT. Translating gives CASSAGQYNQPQHF.

This clonotype was seen a single time. The genes are TRBV3-1 and TRBJ2-1; perhaps TRBD1 as D (6 bases). Germline loops: CDR1 LGHDT, CDR2 YNNKEL (reference sequence). V was clipped by 4 bases and J by 4 bases, with 17 bases between them. The CDR3 covers 16 residues. CDR3 nucleotides: TGTGCCAGCAGCCTCCACCGACAGGTTTTATACAATGAGCAGTTCTTC. Translation gives CASSLHRQVLYNEQFF.

This clonotype was detected ten times or more. This chain uses TRBV6-5 with TRBJ2-7; 8 nucleotides line up with TRBD2. Germline V gives CDR1 MNHEY, CDR2 SVGAGI. The J segment lost 4 bases and the V segment lost 0 bases, leaving 11 bases of the junction unmatched. This CDR3 has 17 amino acids. CDR3 amino acids: CASSYSVSGTEVYEQYF. CDR3 DNA sequence: TGTGCCAGCAGTTACTCGGTTAGCGGGACTGAGGTTTACGAGCAGTACTTC.

This clonotype was counted many times. The chain combines TRBV3-1 with TRBJ1-4; D not resolved. Trimming cost V 3 bases and J 7 bases, with 9 bases left between them. Germline V lookup: CDR1 LGHDT, CDR2 YNNKEL (reference sequence). This CDR3 comprises 13 residues. CDR3 coding DNA: TGTGCCAGCAGCCACTTAAAGGGTGAAAAACTGTTTTTT. Its translation is CASSHLKGEKLFF.

The V gene is TRBV28, the J gene TRBJ1-5, with a possible D match to TRBD1 (5 bases). CDR3 length: 17 residues. The germline V and J ends were trimmed by 8 bases and 6 bases, with 26 bases remaining between them. Germline V gene sequence: CDR1 MDHEN, CDR2 SYDVKM. CDR3 in amino acids: CASGVFLPGLEGQPQHF. The CDR3 bases are TGTGCCAGCGGCGTTTTTCTTCCGGGACTGGAGGGTCAGCCCCAGCATTTT.

In this sample, this clonotype turned up many times. The chain has TRBV28 and TRBJ2-4; 8 nucleotides align to TRBD1. The CDR3 runs 13 residues. The V gene's germline CDR1 is MDHEN and CDR2 SYDVKM. J gave up 9 bases and V 6 bases, and 7 bases lay outside the gene matches. The CDR3 region has the DNA TGTGCCAGCAGCCAGGGGGCTGTGGGCATTCAGTACTTC. It encodes CASSQGAVGIQYF. Full variable domain (rest looked up from reference TRBV28 and TRBJ2-4): DVKVTQSSRYLVKRTGEKVFLECVQDMDHENMFWYRQDPGLGLRLIYFSYDVKMKEKGDIPEGYSVSREKKERFSLILESASTNQTSMYLCASSQGAVGIQYFGAGTRLSVL.

In the case of this clonotype: This likely reflects a read error, since a far larger clone is one base away. This sequence joins TRBV12-3 or TRBV12-4 and TRBJ1-1; a possible D gene is TRBD1 (6 bases). This CDR3 is built from 13 residues. This CDR3 is CASSLQGNTEALF. The DNA of the CDR3 is TGTGCCAGCAGTTTACAGGGGAACACTGAAGCTCTCTTT.

The chain employs TRBV2 and TRBJ2-7; 7 nucleotides line up with TRBD1. The germline V gene has CDR1 SNHLY and CDR2 FYNNEI. This CDR3 has 14 residues. V lost 7 bases and J lost 3; bases outside the gene matches: 9. The CDR3, as DNA: TGTGCCAGCAATACCGACAGGGTCCTCTACGAGCAGTACTTC. This translates into CASNTDRVLYEQYF.

Many counts were recorded for this clonotype. The genes are TRBV12-3 or TRBV12-4 and TRBJ2-7, with a weak D call TRBD1 (5 bases). The CDR3 contains 16 residues. The V and J ends lost 0 bases and 3 bases respectively, with 15 bases between them. The CDR3 nucleotides are TGTGCCAGCAGTTTAGCGCTCAGCGCAGGGAACTACGAGCAGTACTTC. Protein product: CASSLALSAGNYEQYF.

There are a few counts of this clonotype. The chain is built from TRBV6-2 or TRBV6-3 and TRBJ2-7; TRBD1 agrees at 8 bases. The CDR3 sequence is 15 residues long. Germline lookup yields CDR1 MNHEY and CDR2 SVGEGT. With 2 bases clipped from V and 5 bases from J, the junction kept 8 bases outside the gene matches. CDR3: CASSYRTGGTHEQYF. In DNA, the CDR3 is TGTGCCAGCAGTTACCGCACAGGGGGGACCCACGAGCAGTACTTC.